The T cell receptor (beta chain) under discussion was sequenced for a study of blood T cell repertoires in COVID-19. Study as a whole: Samples representing acute and convalescent COVID-19 were sourced from the United States, Italy and Spain.

CDR3 size: 15 residues. After removal of 2 bases from V and 6 bases from J, the junction contained 3 bases not matched to a gene. Germline loops: CDR1 MNHEY, CDR2 SMNVEV (reference sequence). In the source study's methods: Estimated nucleated cell counts came from reference gene primer amplification. Repertoires were generated with immunoSEQ multiplex PCR, while TCRdb's copy carries only in-frame clones and drops some. V and J calls and clone size are given by that table; D and trimming were obtained from the DNA. Here the sample spans more than 250,000 clones, around 90% being singletons. The chain carries TRBV27 and TRBJ2-7; TRBD2 agrees at 14 bases. The source is a young woman with acute COVID-19. The sample comprised PBMCs or T cells enriched from blood (not recorded which). DNA of the CDR3: TGTGCCAGCAGTTTAGGGACTAGCGGGGGATCCGAGCAGTACTTC. Protein product: CASSLGTSGGSEQYF.